Detailed here is one TCR beta chain. PCR involved 60 Vbeta and 13 Jbeta primers. TCRdb's copy holds only in-frame clones and misses some; the assay was immunoSEQ multiplex PCR. The table has 200,000 to 250,000 clones, approximately 90% seen once. The record originates from a study of cytomegalovirus exposure and HLA in healthy donors. CDR3 length: 14 residues. The germline V gene has CDR1 MNHEY and CDR2 SVGAGI. V was pared by 0 bases and J by 6 bases, with 9 bases between. The TCR comes from a woman under 30 in good health and CMV-seronegative. Sequenced material: PBMCs. The rearrangement uses TRBV6-5 and TRBJ1-5, with TRBD1 as a possible D gene (5 bases). This CDR3 reads CASSYSGGVQPQHF. CDR3 DNA sequence: TGTGCCAGCAGTTACTCGGGGGGGGTTCAGCCCCAGCATTTT.